Reported below is one T cell receptor (beta chain). Its matching antigen is unknown. Isolation yielded PBMCs, at least 7 million per sample, in every case. The sample is drawn from a study of blood T cells in healthy people across ages. Turning to the study itself: About one barcoded TCR beta cDNA was captured per two T cells.

This CDR3 region has 15 residues. Study-level results: CMV status of donors was unknown, possibly confounding expanded clonotype changes. Both higher diversity and more naive CD4+ cells marked long-lived donors when set against aged donors.

Through a sample-barcoded 5' primer and a J-beta primer mix, a second PCR was run for about 6 to 11 cycles. A single record per CDR3 protein comes from TCRdb applying MiXCR to the 5' RACE reads. The sample carries 1.5 million to 1.8 million distinct CDR3 sequences, 35% to 45% recorded once. The chain couples TRBV21-1 to TRBJ2-3; the listed D gene, TRBD2, was not tested against the DNA. TRBV21-1 is a known pseudogene. The TCR originated in a woman in her late teens or twenties in good health. The sequencing input was blood. In nucleotides, the CDR3 is TGTGCCAGCAGCAACCTTAGCGGGGTTCCGGATACGCAGTATTTT. Its protein product is CASSNLSGVPDTQYF.